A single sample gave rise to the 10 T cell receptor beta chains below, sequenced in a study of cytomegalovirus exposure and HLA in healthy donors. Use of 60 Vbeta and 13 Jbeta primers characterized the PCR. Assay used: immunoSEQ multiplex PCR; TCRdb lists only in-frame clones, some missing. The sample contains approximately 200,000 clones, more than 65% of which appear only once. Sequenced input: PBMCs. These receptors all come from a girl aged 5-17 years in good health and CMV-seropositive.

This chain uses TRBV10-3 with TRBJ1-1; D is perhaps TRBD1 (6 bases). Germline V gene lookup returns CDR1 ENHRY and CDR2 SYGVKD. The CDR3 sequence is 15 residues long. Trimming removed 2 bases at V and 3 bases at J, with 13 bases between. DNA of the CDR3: TGTGCCATCAGTGAGCAGGGGCCCTTGGACACTGAAGCTTTCTTT. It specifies CAISEQGPLDTEAFF.

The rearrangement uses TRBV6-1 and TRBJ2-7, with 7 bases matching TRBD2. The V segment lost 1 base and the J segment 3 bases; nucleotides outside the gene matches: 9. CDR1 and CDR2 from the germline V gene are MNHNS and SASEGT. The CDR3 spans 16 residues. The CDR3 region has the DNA TGTGCCAGCAGTGAAGGGACTAGTCCCTCCCTCTACGAGCAGTACTTC. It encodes CASSEGTSPSLYEQYF.

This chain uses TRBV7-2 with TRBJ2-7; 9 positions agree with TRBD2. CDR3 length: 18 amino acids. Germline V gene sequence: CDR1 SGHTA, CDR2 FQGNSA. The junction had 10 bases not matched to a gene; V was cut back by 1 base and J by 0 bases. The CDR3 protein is CASSLELAGASISYEQYF. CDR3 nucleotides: TGTGCCAGCAGCTTAGAATTAGCGGGGGCTTCGATCTCCTACGAGCAGTACTTC.

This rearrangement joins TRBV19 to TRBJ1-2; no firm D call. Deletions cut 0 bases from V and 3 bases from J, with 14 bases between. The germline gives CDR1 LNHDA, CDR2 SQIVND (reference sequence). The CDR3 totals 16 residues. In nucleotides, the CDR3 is TGTGCCAGTAGTATAGATCACGCAGGCGGGGACTATGGCTACACCTTC. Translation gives CASSIDHAGGDYGYTF. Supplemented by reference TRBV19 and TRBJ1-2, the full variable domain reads DGGITQSPKYLFRKEGQNVTLSCEQNLNHDAMYWYRQDPGQGLRLIYYSQIVNDFQKGDIAEGYSVSREKKESFPLTVTSAQKNPTAFYLCASSIDHAGGDYGYTFGSGTRLTVV.

Here the CDR3 reads CASSESGTGNTEAFF. The CDR3 DNA is TGTGCCAGCAGTGAGTCCGGGACAGGGAACACTGAAGCTTTCTTT. V is TRBV25-1 and J is TRBJ1-1; 8 nucleotides match TRBD1. Germline V gene data show CDR1 as MGHDK and CDR2 as SYGVNS. The CDR3 is made up of 15 amino acids. V lost 3 bases to trimming and J lost 1 base; unmatched junction nucleotides: 4.

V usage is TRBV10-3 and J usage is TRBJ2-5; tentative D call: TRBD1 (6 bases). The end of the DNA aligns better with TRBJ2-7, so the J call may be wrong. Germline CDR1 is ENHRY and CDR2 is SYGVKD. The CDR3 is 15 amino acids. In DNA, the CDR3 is TGTGCCATCAGTGCCCGAGAGACAGGCGGAGACGAGCAGTACTTC. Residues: CAISARETGGDEQYF.

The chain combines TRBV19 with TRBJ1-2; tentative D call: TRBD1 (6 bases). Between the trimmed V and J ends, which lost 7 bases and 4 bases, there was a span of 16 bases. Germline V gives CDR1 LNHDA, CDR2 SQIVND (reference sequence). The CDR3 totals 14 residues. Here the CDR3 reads CASKPGDVPYGYTF. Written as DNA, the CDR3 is TGTGCCAGTAAGCCAGGGGACGTCCCCTATGGCTACACCTTC.

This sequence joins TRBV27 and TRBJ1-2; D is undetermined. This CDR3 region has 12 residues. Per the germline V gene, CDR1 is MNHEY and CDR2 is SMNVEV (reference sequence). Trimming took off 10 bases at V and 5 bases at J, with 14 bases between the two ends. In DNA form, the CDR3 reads TGTGCCACCAGATCCGGGGATTATGGCTACACCTTC. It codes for CATRSGDYGYTF.

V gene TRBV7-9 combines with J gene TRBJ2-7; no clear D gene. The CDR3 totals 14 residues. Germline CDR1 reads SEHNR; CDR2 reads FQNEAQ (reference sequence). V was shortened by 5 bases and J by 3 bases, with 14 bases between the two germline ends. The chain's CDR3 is CASSNPPRSYEQYF. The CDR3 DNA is TGTGCCAGCAGCAACCCCCCTCGGAGCTACGAGCAGTACTTC.

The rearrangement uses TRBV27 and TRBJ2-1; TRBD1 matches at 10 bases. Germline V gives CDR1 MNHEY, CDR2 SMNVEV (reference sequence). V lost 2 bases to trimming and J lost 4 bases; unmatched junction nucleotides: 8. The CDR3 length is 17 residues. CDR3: CASSLKAGTGAYNEQFF. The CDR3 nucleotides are TGTGCCAGCAGTTTAAAGGCCGGGACAGGGGCTTACAATGAGCAGTTCTTC.